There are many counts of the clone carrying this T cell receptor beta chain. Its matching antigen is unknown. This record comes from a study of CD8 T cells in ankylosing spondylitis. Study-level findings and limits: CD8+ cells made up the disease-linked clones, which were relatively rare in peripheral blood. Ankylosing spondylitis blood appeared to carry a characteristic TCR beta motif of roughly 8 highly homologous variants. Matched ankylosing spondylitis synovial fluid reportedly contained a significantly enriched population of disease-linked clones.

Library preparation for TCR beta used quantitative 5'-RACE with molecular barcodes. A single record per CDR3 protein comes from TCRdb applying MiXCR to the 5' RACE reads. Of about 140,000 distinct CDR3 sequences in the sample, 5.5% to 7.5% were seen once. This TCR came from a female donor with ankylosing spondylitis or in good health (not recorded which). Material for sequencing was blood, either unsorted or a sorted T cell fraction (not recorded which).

The CDR3 region is CASTDLGGELFF. CDR3 DNA: TGTGCCAGCACCGACTTGGGCGGGGAGCTGTTTTTT. This chain connects TRBV12-3 or TRBV12-4 to TRBJ2-2; D is undetermined. This CDR3 spans 12 amino acids. V lost 7 bases, J lost 7 bases, and 10 bases lay in between.